The source of this TCR beta chain is a study of T cell responses to AZD1222 COVID-19 vaccine. Study-level points and caveats: None of the repertoires were sampled until the peak T cell response had passed. The donors showed a predominance of white British ancestry and of females, with possible underestimation of clonal diversity.

Produced via immunoSEQ multiplex PCR; TCRdb's table is partial and in-frame only. The sample consists of about 140,000 clones, around 91% of them appearing once. About this clone: Antigen: not known.

Specimen: peripheral blood, collected 28 days after the second AZD1222 dose. The receptor was isolated from an adult who received the AZD1222 COVID-19 vaccine.

The CDR3 spells CASSERYSVDTLKNIQYF. The CDR3 DNA is TGTGCCAGCAGTGAGCGTTATAGTGTCGATACCCTCAAAAACATTCAGTACTTC. This rearrangement joins TRBV2 to TRBJ2-4, with no clear D. This CDR3 comprises 18 residues. The V end was cut by 3 bases, the J end by 3 bases, with 21 bases between. In germline, CDR1 is SNHLY, CDR2 FYNNEI.